The clone carrying this T cell receptor beta chain was observed a handful of times. The CDR3 spans 14 residues. The germline CDR1 and CDR2 sequences are SNHLY and FYNNEI. V was pared by 6 bases and J by 4 bases, with 8 bases of the junction left unmatched. Clones were sequenced by immunoSEQ multiplex PCR, and TCRdb holds only the in-frame ones, with some missing. The sample lists tens of thousands of clones; 90% were seen once. The sample is drawn from a study of control samples from healthy donors and cancer patients. The sequence came from a man in his fifties or sixties with colorectal cancer. Sample: PBMCs. V usage is TRBV2 and J usage is TRBJ1-2; 7 bases agree with TRBD1. The CDR3 DNA reads as TGTGCCAGCAGAGTGGAGGGGGCAGGCTATGGCTACACCTTC. Protein: CASRVEGAGYGYTF.